These 15 T cell receptor beta chains were all obtained from the same sample, sequenced in a study of OX40 agonist ivuxolimab in advanced cancers. Measured with immunoSEQ multiplex PCR; TCRdb has only the in-frame clones, and not every one. The sample has tens of thousands of clones, under 90% seen once. The sequenced sample was CD4+ or CD8+ T cells sorted from blood, obtained in a trial of the OX40 agonist ivuxolimab. The receptor source for this set is an adult with an advanced solid tumor such as melanoma, head and neck, liver or kidney cancer.

This clone is a singleton in its sample. V gene TRBV23-1 combines with J gene TRBJ1-5; 9 nucleotides line up with TRBD1. TRBV23-1 has ORF status, its function being uncertain. Trimming took 3 bases from V and 7 from J; bases not matched to a gene: 7. There are 15 residues in the CDR3. CDR3 protein: CASSHQGQGGQPQHF. The CDR3 nucleotides read TGCGCCAGCAGTCATCAGGGACAGGGAGGACAGCCCCAGCATTTT.

J is TRBJ1-5 and V is TRBV18; 7 bases fit TRBD1. The ends lost 2 bases at V and 5 bases at J; junction bases unmatched: 9. This CDR3 region has 16 residues. In germline, CDR1 is KGHSH, CDR2 LQKENI. The CDR3 protein is CASSPEGQTQYQPQHF. Written as DNA, the CDR3 is TGTGCCAGCTCACCAGAGGGACAGACCCAATATCAGCCCCAGCATTTT.

J is TRBJ2-7 and V is TRBV10-3; the D is unclear. The CDR3 consists of 13 residues. V lost 2 bases and J lost 3, with 8 bases in between. The germline CDR1 and CDR2 sequences are ENHRY and SYGVKD. CDR3 coding DNA: TGTGCCATCAGTGAGCGGGTATTCTACGAGCAGTACTTC. As protein: CAISERVFYEQYF.

This chain connects TRBV5-1 to TRBJ1-4, with TRBD1 matching 7 bases. V was clipped by 4 bases and J by 4 bases; unmatched bases: 7. This CDR3 is built from 15 residues. Germline V gene data show CDR1 as SGHRS and CDR2 as YFSETQ. CDR3 sequence reads: CASSDRDRFNEKLFF. The DNA for the CDR3 is TGCGCCAGCAGCGACCGGGACAGATTTAATGAAAAACTGTTTTTT.

The CDR3 nucleotides read TGTGCCAGCAGTCTTGAAGGGGGTCAGCCCCAGCATTTT. Protein product: CASSLEGGQPQHF. The chain recombines TRBV5-5 with TRBJ1-5; a possible D gene is TRBD1 (6 bases). Germline V lookup: CDR1 SGHKS, CDR2 YYEKEE (reference sequence). This CDR3 region has 13 residues. V dropped 5 bases and J dropped 6 bases, with 12 bases sitting between them.

The gene calls are TRBV28 and TRBJ1-3; 12 bases agree with TRBD1. The CDR3 loop spans 20 amino acids. Unmatched junction bases numbered 17, after V lost 6 bases and J lost 2 bases. Germline V gene data show CDR1 as MDHEN and CDR2 as SYDVKM. CDR3 DNA: TGTGCCAGCAGCCATCCCCGGGACAGGGGGCTGGGGTTTACTGGAAACACCATATATTTT. It is translated as CASSHPRDRGLGFTGNTIYF.

The CDR3 nucleotides read TGCGCCAGCAGTGAGTGGGGGGCTAGCTACAATGAGCAGTTCTTC. Translation: CASSEWGASYNEQFF. The V and J genes are TRBV10-1 and TRBJ2-1; D is possibly TRBD1 or TRBD2 (6 bases each). Germline V CDR1 and CDR2: WNHNN, SYGVQD (reference sequence). The V gene lost 1 base and the J gene lost 3 bases, with 10 bases spanning the gap. The CDR3 runs 15 residues.

The chain employs TRBV11-2 and TRBJ1-4; D remains unclear. Germline V gives CDR1 SGHAT, CDR2 FQNNGV. This CDR3 spans 15 amino acids. Trimming took 5 bases from V and 6 from J, leaving 16 bases between them. The CDR3 nucleotides read TGTGCCAGCAGCCCCCAGAAAGTAAGGCATGAAAAACTGTTTTTT. Amino acids: CASSPQKVRHEKLFF.

The chain couples TRBV10-2 to TRBJ2-1; 9 bases match TRBD2. The CDR3 has 15 amino acids. Germline values: CDR1 WSHSY, CDR2 SAAADI. V shed 3 bases, J shed 7 bases, and the junction held 7 bases outside the gene matches. In DNA form, the CDR3 reads TGCGCCAGCAGTGAAATAGCGGGAGTTAGTAATGAGCAGTTCTTC. This sequence encodes CASSEIAGVSNEQFF.

This clone is labeled as medium-sized. J is TRBJ1-4 and V is TRBV9; tentative D call: TRBD1 (6 bases). Germline CDR1 and CDR2: SGDLS and YYNGEE. V lost 2 bases and J lost 5, with 13 bases in between. This CDR3 contains 15 residues. In DNA, the CDR3 is TGTGCCAGCAGCGTGTCTACAGGGACGAATGAAAAACTGTTTTTT. Its protein product is CASSVSTGTNEKLFF. Drawing the rest from reference TRBV9 and TRBJ1-4, the complete variable domain is DSGVTQTPKHLITATGQRVTLRCSPRSGDLSVYWYQQSLDQGLQFLIQYYNGEERAKGNILERFSAQQFPDLHSELNLSSLELGDSALYFCASSVSTGTNEKLFFGSGTQLSVL.

The chain couples TRBV6-5 to TRBJ2-7; D uncertain. The CDR3 runs 14 residues. Germline V gene lookup returns CDR1 MNHEY and CDR2 SVGAGI. Trimming pared 2 bases from V and 5 bases from J, leaving 13 bases between. In nucleotides, the CDR3 is TGTGCCAGCAGTTACGGGGTCGCAAGGGACGAGCAGTACTTC. Its protein product is CASSYGVARDEQYF.

This chain links TRBV10-3 with TRBJ1-2; D remains ambiguous. The V and J ends lost 0 bases and 8 bases respectively, with 4 bases between them. In germline, CDR1 is ENHRY, CDR2 SYGVKD. The CDR3 is made up of 11 amino acids. This CDR3 is CAISESLGYTF. In DNA form, the CDR3 reads TGTGCCATCAGTGAGTCGTTGGGCTACACCTTC.

V usage is TRBV28 and J usage is TRBJ2-1; perhaps D is TRBD1 or TRBD2 (6 bases each). Trimming removed 7 bases at V and 0 bases at J, with 19 bases between. This CDR3 spans 17 amino acids. Per germline, CDR1 MDHEN and CDR2 SYDVKM. The chain's CDR3 is CASTSGGDKSSYNEQFF. The CDR3, as DNA: TGTGCCAGCACCTCGGGCGGGGACAAAAGCTCCTACAATGAGCAGTTCTTC. Full variable domain (outside the CDR3, taken from reference TRBV28 and TRBJ2-1): DVKVTQSSRYLVKRTGEKVFLECVQDMDHENMFWYRQDPGLGLRLIYFSYDVKMKEKGDIPEGYSVSREKKERFSLILESASTNQTSMYLCASTSGGDKSSYNEQFFGPGTRLTVL.

A word on this clone: One end of the junction fails to match germline, which may point to a read error. This chain links TRBV7-7 with TRBJ2-2; D ambiguous. This CDR3 has 14 residues. Germline V lookup: CDR1 SSHAT, CDR2 FNYEAQ (reference sequence). CDR3 sequence: CASSLAWNTGELFF. The CDR3 DNA follows: TGTGCTAGCAGCTTAGCATGGAACACCGGGGAGCTGTTTTTT.

The chain joins TRBV20-1 to TRBJ2-7; D is possibly TRBD2 (5 bases). CDR1 and CDR2 (germline): DFQATT, SNEGSKA (reference sequence). The CDR3 sequence is 10 residues long. The V end was cut by 5 bases, the J end by 9 bases, with 11 bases between. This CDR3 is CSAVDRGQYF. The CDR3 region has the DNA TGCAGTGCTGTGGACCGGGGGCAGTACTTC.